The next 15 T cell receptor beta chains were all read from a single sample in a study of blood T cell repertoires in COVID-19. Generated by immunoSEQ multiplex PCR, the TCRdb table keeps only in-frame clones and is missing some. The repertoire holds roughly 230,000 clones, roughly 80% seen once, with approximately 4% in the top ten. Sequencing was performed on peripheral blood. These receptors were taken from a man aged 45 to 65 with active or convalescent COVID-19.

This chain connects TRBV13 to TRBJ1-3, with D uncertain. CDR1 PRHDT and CDR2 FYEKMQ come from the germline V gene (reference sequence). The V end was cut by 0 bases, the J end by 8 bases, with 11 bases between. The CDR3 spans 14 residues. The CDR3 loop is CASSLGQDLYTIYF. DNA of the CDR3: TGTGCCAGCAGCTTAGGTCAGGATTTGTACACCATATATTTT.

The V gene is TRBV28, the J gene TRBJ1-2; perhaps TRBD1 as D (5 bases). Germline CDR1 MDHEN, CDR2 SYDVKM. The CDR3 loop spans 12 amino acids. Trimming took 7 bases from V and 8 from J, leaving 14 bases between them. The chain's CDR3 is CASTVGGAGYTF. The CDR3 DNA reads TGTGCCAGCACCGTGGGAGGGGCAGGCTACACCTTC.

This clone is a singleton in its sample. This chain connects TRBV5-1 to TRBJ1-4; 7 nucleotides align to TRBD1. This CDR3 has 16 amino acids. Germline CDR1 and CDR2: SGHRS and YFSETQ. Losses at the gene ends were 3 bases for V and 5 bases for J; bases not matched to a gene: 10. This chain's CDR3 is CASSSIPGQLNEKLFF. CDR3 DNA: TGCGCCAGCAGCTCTATACCGGGACAGTTAAATGAAAAACTGTTTTTT.

On this clone: The same CDR3 arises from other DNA sequences in this sample as well. This sequence joins TRBV5-6 and TRBJ2-2, with D perhaps TRBD2 (5 bases). Trimming removed 4 bases at V and 5 bases at J, with 9 bases between. The CDR3 runs to 13 residues. Germline CDR1 is SGHDT and CDR2 is YYEEEE. The CDR3 loop reads CASSPGFTGELFF. CDR3 coding DNA: TGTGCCAGCAGCCCGGGATTTACCGGGGAGCTGTTTTTT.

V and J are TRBV5-5 and TRBJ2-7; D gene ambiguous. The V end lost 6 bases, the J end lost 2 bases, and 12 bases lay between the germline ends. CDR1 is SGHKS and CDR2 is YYEKEE in the germline V gene (reference sequence). The CDR3 is 13 amino acids. DNA of the CDR3: TGTGCCAGCAACTTACAGATTACCTACGAGCAGTACTTC. This encodes CASNLQITYEQYF.

V and J are TRBV5-4 and TRBJ1-2, with 7 nucleotides matching TRBD1. Germline trimming cut 2 bases from V and 5 bases from J; bases unmatched to any gene: 9. There are 15 residues in the CDR3. Looked up from germline, CDR1 is SGHNT and CDR2 is YYREEE (reference sequence). The CDR3 region has the DNA TGTGCCAGCAGCTTCGGGGACAGTTTTCTATATGGCTACACCTTC. Its translation is CASSFGDSFLYGYTF.

In DNA, the CDR3 is TGTGCCAGCAGCTTACAACACCGTCAGGGCAACGAGCAGTACTTC. Encoded protein: CASSLQHRQGNEQYF. The V and J genes are TRBV7-2 and TRBJ2-7; a possible D gene is TRBD1 (5 bases). The CDR3 is 15 amino acids. V lost 2 bases, J lost 5 bases, and 16 bases lay in between. CDR1 and CDR2 from the germline V gene are SGHTA and FQGNSA.

This clone was seen only a few times. In the same sample, other DNA sequences code for this CDR3. V gene TRBV9 combines with J gene TRBJ2-7; D is undetermined. Germline V CDR1 and CDR2: SGDLS, YYNGEE. The CDR3 runs 15 residues. The V and J ends lost 0 bases and 0 bases respectively, with 10 bases between them. The CDR3, as DNA: TGTGCCAGCAGCGTAGGTTCACAGAGCTCCTACGAGCAGTACTTC. It yields the protein CASSVGSQSSYEQYF. The variable domain in full, completed from reference TRBV9 and TRBJ2-7, reads DSGVTQTPKHLITATGQRVTLRCSPRSGDLSVYWYQQSLDQGLQFLIQYYNGEERAKGNILERFSAQQFPDLHSELNLSSLELGDSALYFCASSVGSQSSYEQYFGPGTRLTVT.

The V and J genes are TRBV4-1 and TRBJ2-3, with D uncertain. CDR3 length: 13 amino acids. The V end lost 5 bases, the J end lost 4 bases, and 10 bases lay between the germline ends. Germline CDR1 is MGHRA and CDR2 is YSYEKL. The CDR3 nucleotides read TGCGCCAGCAGCTCCGGAAGCGCAGATACGCAGTATTTT. This gives the protein CASSSGSADTQYF.

The chain combines TRBV28 with TRBJ1-5; a weak D match, TRBD1 (6 bases). The germline V and J ends were trimmed by 5 bases and 5 bases, with 13 bases remaining between them. The CDR3 is 14 amino acids. CDR1 MDHEN and CDR2 SYDVKM come from the germline V gene. The CDR3 sequence is CASSLGTNYQPQHF. DNA of the CDR3: TGTGCCAGCAGTCTAGGGACAAATTATCAGCCCCAGCATTTT.

This chain uses TRBV30 with TRBJ1-5; 8 positions match TRBD1. The trim removed 0 bases at V and 4 bases at J, leaving 5 bases unmatched. From germline, CDR1 is GTSNPN and CDR2 SVGIG (reference sequence). The CDR3 loop spans 15 amino acids. The CDR3 sequence: CAWSVQGDRNQPQHF. The CDR3 bases are TGTGCCTGGAGTGTACAAGGGGACAGGAATCAGCCCCAGCATTTT. Using reference TRBV30 and TRBJ1-5 for the parts outside the CDR3, the full variable domain is SQTIHQWPATLVQPVGSPLSLECTVEGTSNPNLYWYRQAAGRGLQLLFYSVGIGQISSEVPQNLSASRPQDRQFILSSKKLLLSDSGFYLCAWSVQGDRNQPQHFGDGTRLSIL.

This chain connects TRBV7-9 to TRBJ1-1, with D uncertain. V was shortened by 1 base and J by 5 bases, with 11 bases between the two germline ends. The germline CDR1 and CDR2 sequences are SEHNR and FQNEAQ (reference sequence). CDR3 length equals 14 residues. The CDR3 is CASSLGGLGTEAFF. CDR3 in DNA: TGTGCCAGCAGCTTAGGAGGGCTCGGAACTGAAGCTTTCTTT.

This chain joins TRBV25-1 and TRBJ2-6; D may be TRBD2 (5 bases). The CDR3 contains 15 residues. Germline-derived CDR1 and CDR2 are MGHDK and SYGVNS. V dropped 4 bases and J dropped 3 bases, with 10 bases sitting between them. The CDR3 loop reads CASSAGRGGANVLTF. The CDR3 DNA sequence: TGTGCCAGCAGTGCGGGGAGAGGTGGGGCCAACGTCCTGACTTTC.

V and J are TRBV4-1 and TRBJ2-3; TRBD2 aligns across 10 bases. The J segment lost 5 bases and the V segment lost 0 bases, leaving 17 bases of the junction unmatched. There are 20 residues in the CDR3. Germline V gene lookup returns CDR1 MGHRA and CDR2 YSYEKL. CDR3 protein: CASSQDRPSGGASGRDTQYF. The DNA for the CDR3 is TGCGCCAGCAGCCAAGATCGGCCAAGCGGGGGGGCTTCTGGAAGAGATACGCAGTATTTT.

This chain connects TRBV19 to TRBJ1-2, with D perhaps TRBD1 (6 bases). The germline gives CDR1 LNHDA, CDR2 SQIVND (reference sequence). The CDR3 is 12 residues long. V lost 7 bases and J 7 bases, leaving 13 bases between the germline ends. CDR3 sequence (DNA): TGTGCCAGTAAGCAGGGGCGCGGTGGCTACACCTTC. The encoded protein is CASKQGRGGYTF.